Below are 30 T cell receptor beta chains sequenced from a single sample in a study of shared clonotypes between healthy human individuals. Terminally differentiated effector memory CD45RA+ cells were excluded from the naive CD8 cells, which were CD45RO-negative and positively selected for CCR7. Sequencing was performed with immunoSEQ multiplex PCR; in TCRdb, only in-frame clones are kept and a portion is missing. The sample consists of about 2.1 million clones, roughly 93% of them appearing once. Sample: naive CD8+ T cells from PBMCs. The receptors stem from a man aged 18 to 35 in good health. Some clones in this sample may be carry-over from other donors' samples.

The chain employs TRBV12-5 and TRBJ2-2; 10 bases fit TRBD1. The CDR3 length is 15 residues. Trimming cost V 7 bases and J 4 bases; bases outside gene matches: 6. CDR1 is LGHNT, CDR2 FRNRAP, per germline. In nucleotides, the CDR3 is TGTGCTAGTGCCCCGGGACAGGGGAGCACCGGGGAGCTGTTTTTT. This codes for CASAPGQGSTGELFF.

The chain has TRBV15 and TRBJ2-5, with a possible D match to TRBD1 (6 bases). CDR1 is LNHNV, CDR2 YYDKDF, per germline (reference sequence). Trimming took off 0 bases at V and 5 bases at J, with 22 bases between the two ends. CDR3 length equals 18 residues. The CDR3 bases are TGTGCCACCAGCAGAGATCGTTTCCGCTGGGAAAGGGGGGAGACCCAGTACTTC. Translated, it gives CATSRDRFRWERGETQYF.

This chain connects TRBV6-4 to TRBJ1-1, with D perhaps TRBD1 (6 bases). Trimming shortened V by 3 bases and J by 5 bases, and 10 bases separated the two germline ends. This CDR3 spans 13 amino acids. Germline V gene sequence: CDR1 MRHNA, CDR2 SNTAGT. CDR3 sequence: CASSEGQWTEAFF. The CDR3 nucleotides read TGTGCCAGCAGTGAAGGACAGTGGACTGAAGCTTTCTTT.

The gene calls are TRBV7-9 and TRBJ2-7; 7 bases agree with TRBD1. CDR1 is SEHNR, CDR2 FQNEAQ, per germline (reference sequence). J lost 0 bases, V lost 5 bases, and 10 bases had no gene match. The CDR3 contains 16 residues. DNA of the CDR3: TGTGCCAGCAGCATCGGGACAGCAACATACTCCTACGAGCAGTACTTC. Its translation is CASSIGTATYSYEQYF.

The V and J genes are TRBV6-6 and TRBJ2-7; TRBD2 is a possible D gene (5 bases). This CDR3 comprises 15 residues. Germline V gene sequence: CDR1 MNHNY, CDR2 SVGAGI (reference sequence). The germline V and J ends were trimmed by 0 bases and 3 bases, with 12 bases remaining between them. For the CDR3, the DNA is TGTGCCAGCAGTTACTCCCCCCCGAGCGGCTACGAGCAGTACTTC. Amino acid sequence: CASSYSPPSGYEQYF.

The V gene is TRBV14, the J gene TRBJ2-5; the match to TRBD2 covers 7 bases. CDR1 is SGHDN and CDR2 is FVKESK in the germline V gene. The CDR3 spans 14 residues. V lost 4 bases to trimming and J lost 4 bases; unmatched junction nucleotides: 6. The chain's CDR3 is CASSLTGRGETQYF. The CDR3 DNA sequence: TGTGCCAGCAGCCTAACGGGGAGGGGAGAGACCCAGTACTTC.

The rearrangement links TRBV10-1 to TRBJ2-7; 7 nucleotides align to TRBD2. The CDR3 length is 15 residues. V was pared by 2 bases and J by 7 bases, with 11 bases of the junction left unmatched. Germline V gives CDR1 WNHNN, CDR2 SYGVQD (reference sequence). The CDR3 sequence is CASSERASGAGEQYF. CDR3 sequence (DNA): TGCGCCAGCAGTGAGAGGGCTAGCGGAGCTGGGGAGCAGTACTTC.

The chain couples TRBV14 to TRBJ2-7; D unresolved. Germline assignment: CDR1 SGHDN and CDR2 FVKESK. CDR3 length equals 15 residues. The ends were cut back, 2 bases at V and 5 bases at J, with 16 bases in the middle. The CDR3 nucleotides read TGTGCCAGCAGCCAAAAATACATCGGCCAGGACGAGCAGTACTTC. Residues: CASSQKYIGQDEQYF.

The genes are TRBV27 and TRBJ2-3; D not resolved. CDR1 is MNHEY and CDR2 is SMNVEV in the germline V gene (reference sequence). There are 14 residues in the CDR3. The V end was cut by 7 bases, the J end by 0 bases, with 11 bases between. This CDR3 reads CASTFIGSTDTQYF. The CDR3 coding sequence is TGTGCCAGCACCTTTATTGGAAGCACAGATACGCAGTATTTT.

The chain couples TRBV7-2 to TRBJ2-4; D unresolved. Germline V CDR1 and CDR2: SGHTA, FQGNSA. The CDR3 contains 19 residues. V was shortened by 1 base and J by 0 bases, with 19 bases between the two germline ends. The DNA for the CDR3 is TGTGCCAGCAGCTTAGATATAAGGTGGCAGACACTAGCCAAAAACATTCAGTACTTC. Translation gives CASSLDIRWQTLAKNIQYF.

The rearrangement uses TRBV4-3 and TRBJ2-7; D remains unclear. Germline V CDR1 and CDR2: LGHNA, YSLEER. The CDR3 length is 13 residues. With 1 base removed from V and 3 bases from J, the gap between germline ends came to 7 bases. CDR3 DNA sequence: TGCGCCAGCAGCCAAGCCTATAACTACGAGCAGTACTTC. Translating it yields CASSQAYNYEQYF.

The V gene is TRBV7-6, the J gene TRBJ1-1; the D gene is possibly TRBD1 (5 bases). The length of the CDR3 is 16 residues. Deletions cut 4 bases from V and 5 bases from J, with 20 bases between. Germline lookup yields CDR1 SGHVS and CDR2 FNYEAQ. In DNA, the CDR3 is TGTGCCAGCAGCTCACCCCTTGAGGGGAGCAGGACTGAAGCTTTCTTT. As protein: CASSSPLEGSRTEAFF.

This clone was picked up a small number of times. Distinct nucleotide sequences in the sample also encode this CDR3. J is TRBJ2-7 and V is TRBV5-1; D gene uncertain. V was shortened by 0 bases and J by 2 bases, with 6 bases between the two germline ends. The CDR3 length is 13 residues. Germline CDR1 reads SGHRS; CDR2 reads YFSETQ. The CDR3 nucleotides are TGCGCCAGCAGCTTGGGGGCCCCCTACGAGCAGTACTTC. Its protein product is CASSLGAPYEQYF.

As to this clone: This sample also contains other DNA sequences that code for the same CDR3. CDR3 sequence: CASSQGSTGELFF. The CDR3 coding sequence is TGTGCCAGCAGCCAGGGCAGCACCGGGGAGCTGTTTTTT. The genes are TRBV5-6 and TRBJ2-2; tentative D call: TRBD1 (5 bases). This CDR3 has 13 residues. The germline V and J ends were trimmed by 4 bases and 4 bases, with 8 bases remaining between them. Germline lookup yields CDR1 SGHDT and CDR2 YYEEEE.

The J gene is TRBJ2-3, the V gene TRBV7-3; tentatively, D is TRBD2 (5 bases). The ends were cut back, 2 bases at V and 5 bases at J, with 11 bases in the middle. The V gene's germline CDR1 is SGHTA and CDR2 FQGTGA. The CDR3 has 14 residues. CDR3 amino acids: CASSLVGEVDTQYF. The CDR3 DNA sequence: TGTGCCAGCAGCTTAGTGGGAGAGGTAGATACGCAGTATTTT. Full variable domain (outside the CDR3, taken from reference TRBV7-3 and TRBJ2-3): GAGVSQTPSNKVTEKGKYVELRCDPISGHTALYWYRQSLGQGPEFLIYFQGTGAADDSGLPNDRFFAVRPEGSVSTLKIQRTERGDSAVYLCASSLVGEVDTQYFGPGTRLTVL.

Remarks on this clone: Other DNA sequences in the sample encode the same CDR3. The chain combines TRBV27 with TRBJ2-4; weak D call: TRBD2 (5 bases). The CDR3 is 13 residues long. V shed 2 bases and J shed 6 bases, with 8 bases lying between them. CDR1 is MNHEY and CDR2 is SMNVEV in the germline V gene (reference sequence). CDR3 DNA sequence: TGTGCCAGCAGTTTAACCGGGGTAAACATTCAGTACTTC. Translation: CASSLTGVNIQYF.

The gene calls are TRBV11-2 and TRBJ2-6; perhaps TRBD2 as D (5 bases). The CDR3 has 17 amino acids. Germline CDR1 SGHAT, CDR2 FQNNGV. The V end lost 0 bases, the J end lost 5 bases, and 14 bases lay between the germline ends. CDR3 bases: TGTGCCAGCAGCTTAGAAGGACTGGTTTTGTGGGCCAACGTCCTGACTTTC. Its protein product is CASSLEGLVLWANVLTF.

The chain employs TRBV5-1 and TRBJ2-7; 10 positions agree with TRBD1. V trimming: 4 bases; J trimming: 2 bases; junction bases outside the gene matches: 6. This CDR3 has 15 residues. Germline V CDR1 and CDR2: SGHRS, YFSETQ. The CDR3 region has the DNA TGCGCCAGCAGCATAGGACAGGGGGGCACCTACGAGCAGTACTTC. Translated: CASSIGQGGTYEQYF.

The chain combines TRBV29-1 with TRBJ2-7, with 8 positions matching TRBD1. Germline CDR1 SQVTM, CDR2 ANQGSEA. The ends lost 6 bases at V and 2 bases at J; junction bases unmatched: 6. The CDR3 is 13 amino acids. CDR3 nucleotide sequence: TGCAGCGTATATTCGGGACAGGCCTACGAGCAGTACTTC. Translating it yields CSVYSGQAYEQYF.

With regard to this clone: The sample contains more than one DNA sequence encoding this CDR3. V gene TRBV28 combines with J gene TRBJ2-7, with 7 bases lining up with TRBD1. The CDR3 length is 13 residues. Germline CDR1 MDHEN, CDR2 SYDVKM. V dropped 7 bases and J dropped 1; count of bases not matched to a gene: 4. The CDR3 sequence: CASTPGQSYEQYF. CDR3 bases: TGTGCCAGCACTCCGGGACAGTCCTACGAGCAGTACTTC. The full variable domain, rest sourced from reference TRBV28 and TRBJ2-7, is DVKVTQSSRYLVKRTGEKVFLECVQDMDHENMFWYRQDPGLGLRLIYFSYDVKMKEKGDIPEGYSVSREKKERFSLILESASTNQTSMYLCASTPGQSYEQYFGPGTRLTVT.

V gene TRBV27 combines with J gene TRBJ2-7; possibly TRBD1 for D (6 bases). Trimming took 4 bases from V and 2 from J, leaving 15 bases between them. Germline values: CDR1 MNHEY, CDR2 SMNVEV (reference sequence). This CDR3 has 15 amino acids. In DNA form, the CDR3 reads TGTGCCAGCAGTTCCCTCCCCGACAGGACCTACGAGCAGTACTTC. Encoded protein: CASSSLPDRTYEQYF.

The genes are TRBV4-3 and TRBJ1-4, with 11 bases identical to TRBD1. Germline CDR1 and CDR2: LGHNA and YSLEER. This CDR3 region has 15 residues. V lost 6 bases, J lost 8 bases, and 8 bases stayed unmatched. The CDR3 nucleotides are TGCGCCAGCAGGCTCACCCGGGACAGGGGGGAAAAACTGTTTTTT. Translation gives CASRLTRDRGEKLFF.

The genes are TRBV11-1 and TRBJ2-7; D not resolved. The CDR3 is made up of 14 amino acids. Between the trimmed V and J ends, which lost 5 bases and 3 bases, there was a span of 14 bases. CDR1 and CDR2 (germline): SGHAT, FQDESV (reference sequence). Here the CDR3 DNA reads TGTGCCAGCAGCCCCGACACCCGAGGCTACGAGCAGTACTTC. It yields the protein CASSPDTRGYEQYF. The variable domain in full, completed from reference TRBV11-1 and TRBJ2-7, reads EAEVAQSPRYKITEKSQAVAFWCDPISGHATLYWYRQILGQGPELLVQFQDESVVDDSQLPKDRFSAERLKGVDSTLKIQPAELGDSAMYLCASSPDTRGYEQYFGPGTRLTVT.

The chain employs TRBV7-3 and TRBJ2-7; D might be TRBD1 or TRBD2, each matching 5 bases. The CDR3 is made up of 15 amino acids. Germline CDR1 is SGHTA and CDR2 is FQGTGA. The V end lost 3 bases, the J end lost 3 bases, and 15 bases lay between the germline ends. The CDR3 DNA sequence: TGTGCCAGCAGCTTCAGGGCGGGCCCTCTCTACGAGCAGTACTTC. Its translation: CASSFRAGPLYEQYF.

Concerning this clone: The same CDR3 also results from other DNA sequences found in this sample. This CDR3 reads CASSSQGFNYGYTF. In DNA form, the CDR3 reads TGTGCCAGCAGCTCACAGGGCTTTAACTATGGCTACACCTTC. This chain links TRBV7-9 with TRBJ1-2; a possible D gene is TRBD1 (6 bases). V dropped 4 bases and J dropped 1 base, with 10 bases sitting between them. CDR3 length: 14 amino acids. Germline CDR1 is SEHNR and CDR2 is FQNEAQ (reference sequence).

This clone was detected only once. The CDR3 nucleotides read TGTGCCAGCAGTACCCTTTGGTCCTACAATGAGCAGTTCTTC. Protein product: CASSTLWSYNEQFF. The V call is TRBV27, the J call TRBJ2-1; unclear D gene. CDR3 length: 14 residues. Germline CDR1 reads MNHEY; CDR2 reads SMNVEV (reference sequence). V lost 5 bases, J lost 1 base, and 9 bases lay in between.

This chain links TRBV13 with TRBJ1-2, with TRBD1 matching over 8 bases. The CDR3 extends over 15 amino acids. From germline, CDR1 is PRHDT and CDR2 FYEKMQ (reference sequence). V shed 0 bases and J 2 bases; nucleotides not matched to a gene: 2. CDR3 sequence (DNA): TGTGCCAGCAGCTTAGGCCGGACAGGGAACTATGGCTACACCTTC. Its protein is CASSLGRTGNYGYTF.

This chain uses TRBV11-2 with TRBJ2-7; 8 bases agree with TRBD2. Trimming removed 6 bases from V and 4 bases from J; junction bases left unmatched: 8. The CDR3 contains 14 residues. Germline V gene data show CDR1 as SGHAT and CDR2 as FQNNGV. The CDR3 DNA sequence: TGTGCCAGCAGTCTGGCGGGAGGCTATTACGAGCAGTACTTC. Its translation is CASSLAGGYYEQYF.

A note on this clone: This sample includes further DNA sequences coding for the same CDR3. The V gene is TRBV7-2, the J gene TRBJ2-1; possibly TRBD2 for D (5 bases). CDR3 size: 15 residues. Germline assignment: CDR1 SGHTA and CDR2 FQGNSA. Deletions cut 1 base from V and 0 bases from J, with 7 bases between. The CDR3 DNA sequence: TGTGCCAGCAGCTTAGATGGGAGCTCCTACAATGAGCAGTTCTTC. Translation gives CASSLDGSSYNEQFF.

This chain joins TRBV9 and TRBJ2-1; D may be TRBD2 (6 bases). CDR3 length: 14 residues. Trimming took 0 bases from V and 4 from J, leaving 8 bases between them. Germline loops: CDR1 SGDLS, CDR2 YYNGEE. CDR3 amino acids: CASSVVAAYNEQFF. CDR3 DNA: TGTGCCAGCAGCGTAGTAGCGGCTTACAATGAGCAGTTCTTC.